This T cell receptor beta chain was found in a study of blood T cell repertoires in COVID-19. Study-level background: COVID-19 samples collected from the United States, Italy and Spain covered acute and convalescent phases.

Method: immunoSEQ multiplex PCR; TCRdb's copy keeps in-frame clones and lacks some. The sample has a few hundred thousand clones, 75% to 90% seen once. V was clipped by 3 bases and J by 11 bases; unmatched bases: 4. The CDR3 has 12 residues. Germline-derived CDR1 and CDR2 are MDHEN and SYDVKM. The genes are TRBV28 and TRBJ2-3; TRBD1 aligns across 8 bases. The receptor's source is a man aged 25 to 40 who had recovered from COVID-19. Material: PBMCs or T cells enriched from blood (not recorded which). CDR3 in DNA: TGTGCCAGCAGTTTGGGACAGGTGTGGCAGTATTTT. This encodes CASSLGQVWQYF.